A selection of T cell receptor beta chains follows, all from one sample in a study of long-term antiretroviral therapy in people with HIV. Using immunoSEQ multiplex PCR, the repertoire was profiled, and TCRdb retains in-frame clones only, with some absent. Of around 20,000 clones in the sample, more than 65% were seen once. The specimen was unsorted PBMCs, collected 0.5 years before starting antiretroviral therapy. All receptors come from a woman aged 45 to 65 with HIV. Each CDR3 is given with its conserved first and last residue. The D gene is left open where the match is weak. Clone size is shown for a subset of rows, as once, few, many or a class of expanded clone.

v_gene	d_gene	j_gene	abundance	CDR3nt	CDR3aa
TRBV25-1	TRBD1	TRBJ1-4	-	TGTGCCAGCAGTGAGCCGGGACAGGGTGTAGAAAAACTGTTTTTT	CASSEPGQGVEKLFF
TRBV12-5	TRBD1	TRBJ1-1	once	TGTGCTAGTGGTTTGGGACAGGGACGGCCTATGAACACTGAAGCTTTCTTT	CASGLGQGRPMNTEAFF
TRBV6-4	-	TRBJ2-1	-	TGTGCCAGCAGTGAATACAGGGAAGGGGAGCAGTTCTTC	CASSEYREGEQFF
TRBV5-1	-	TRBJ2-5	-	TGCGCCAGCAGCTTGGCCGACCCTGGGGAGACCCAGTACTTC	CASSLADPGETQYF
TRBV10-3	-	TRBJ1-2	-	TGTGCCATCAGTGTACAGGAGGACTATGGCTACACCTTC	CAISVQEDYGYTF
TRBV19	-	TRBJ2-3	-	TGTGCCAGTGGAACGGGGGCCACAGATACGCAGTATTTT	CASGTGATDTQYF
TRBV5-5	-	TRBJ2-5	-	TGTGCCAGCAGCTTTAGTGACCGTGCCTTCTTCCAAGAGACCCAGTACTTC	CASSFSDRAFFQETQYF
TRBV6-6	-	TRBJ1-1	few	TGTGCCAGCAGTTACTCGGCGGGGGGCGCGGAGACTGAAGCTTTCTTT	CASSYSAGGAETEAFF
TRBV30	-	TRBJ2-5	-	TGTGCCTGGAGGGCCGGGTCCTCCTCAGGGGCCCAGTACTTC	CAWRAGSSSGAQYF
TRBV28	TRBD1	TRBJ1-2	-	TGTGCCAGCAGTAGGGGCGGACAGGGGGCCTACAACTATGGCTACACCTTC	CASSRGGQGAYNYGYTF
TRBV5-1	-	TRBJ2-5	-	TGCGCCAGCAGCTTGGTGGGAGACCAAGAGACCCAGTACTTC	CASSLVGDQETQYF
TRBV30	-	TRBJ1-4	-	TGTGCCTGGAGGGGGAGGAACCTCCATGAAAAACTGTTTTTT	CAWRGRNLHEKLFF
TRBV12-5	TRBD1	TRBJ2-5	-	TGTGCTAGTGGTTCCGGGGAACAGGGGCAAGAGACCCAGTACTTC	CASGSGEQGQETQYF
TRBV15	-	TRBJ2-2	-	TGTGCCACCAGCAGAGGTGCTAACACCGGGGAGCTGTTTTTT	CATSRGANTGELFF
TRBV4-2	-	TRBJ2-3	-	TGTGCCAGCAGCCAAAGAAATAGGGGGGGGCAGGTAGATACGCAGTATTTT	CASSQRNRGGQVDTQYF
TRBV7-7	-	TRBJ2-2	few	TGTGCCAGCAGCAAAGGGGGGGGTTTCACCAACACCGGGGAGCTGTTTTTT	CASSKGGGFTNTGELFF
TRBV7-8	TRBD2	TRBJ2-7	few	TGTGCCAGCAGCACACTGACTAGCGGGGGAAACTACGAGCAGTACTTC	CASSTLTSGGNYEQYF
TRBV27	-	TRBJ2-1	-	TGTGCCAGCAGTCGTGAGCGGGTGAGCTCCTACAATGAGCAGTTCTTC	CASSRERVSSYNEQFF
TRBV30	-	TRBJ2-1	-	TGTGCCTGGACCCCGGGGGCCTCCGGAGATGAGCAGTTCTTC	CAWTPGASGDEQFF
TRBV7-9	-	TRBJ1-4	-	TGTGCCGGTGGGGGGGTTGGAGAAAAACTGTTTTTT	CAGGGVGEKLFF
TRBV19	-	TRBJ2-1	few	TGTGCCAGTAGTACCGCGGGACTCTACAATGAGCAGTTCTTC	CASSTAGLYNEQFF
TRBV10-2	-	TRBJ2-3	-	TGCGCCAGCAGTGAGATTGGGGTCACAGATACGCAGTATTTT	CASSEIGVTDTQYF